A selection of T cell receptor beta chains follows, all from one sample in a study of CD8+CD57+ T cells in acquired aplastic anemia. TCRdb reanalysed the reads using MiXCR and keeps one entry per CDR3 protein. The repertoire holds about 160,000 distinct CDR3 sequences, around 45% seen once, with 1.1% in the top ten. The sequenced sample was sorted CD4+, CD8+, or CD8+CD57+ T cells (not recorded which) from PBMCs. Every receptor here comes from a human donor in good health. CDR3s include the opening cysteine and the closing phenylalanine or tryptophan. A D gene is named only where the DNA matches it firmly. Only some rows state a clone size, as once, few, many or a class for expanded clones.

V	D	size	J	DNA	CDR3
TRBV29-1	-	-	TRBJ1-1	TGCAGCGTAGCCGGATGGGACACTGAAGCTTTCTTT	CSVAGWDTEAFF
TRBV10-3	-	many	TRBJ1-5	TGTGCCATCAGTGAGTTGGGGGACCGAGAGCCCCAGCATTTT	CAISELGDREPQHF
TRBV12-3/TRBV12-4	-	-	TRBJ2-7	TGTGCCAGCAGGGACCAGGCCTGGGAGCAGTACTTC	CASRDQAWEQYF
TRBV15	-	-	TRBJ1-5	TGTGCCACCAGCACACGGGGGGTTAGCAATCAGCCCCAGCATTTT	CATSTRGVSNQPQHF
TRBV5-1	TRBD2	-	TRBJ2-7	TGCGCCAGCACTAGCGGGGACTCCTACGAGCAGTACTTC	CASTSGDSYEQYF
TRBV6-1	TRBD1	-	TRBJ2-3	TGTGCCAGCAGCCGGGACAGGGCAACAGATACGCAGTATTTT	CASSRDRATDTQYF
TRBV19	-	-	TRBJ2-1	TGTGCCAGTAACACAGGCACCTACAATGAGCAGTTCTTC	CASNTGTYNEQFF
TRBV2	-	-	TRBJ1-1	TGTGCCAGCAGGAAGACGGCGAACACTGAAGCTTTCTTT	CASRKTANTEAFF
TRBV29-1	-	-	TRBJ2-1	TGCAGCTTGACGGGACCATACAATGAGCAGTTCTTC	CSLTGPYNEQFF
TRBV3-1	TRBD1	-	TRBJ1-1	TGTGCCAGCAGCCCGAAAGGCAGACAGGGCCCGAACACTGAAGCTTTCTTT	CASSPKGRQGPNTEAFF
TRBV24-1	-	-	TRBJ2-5	TGTGCCACCAGTGATTCATCGACGGCTCCAGAGACCCAGTACTTC	CATSDSSTAPETQYF
TRBV20-1	-	-	TRBJ1-2	TGCAGTGCTAGAGGACAGCATCTACGCTACACCTTC	CSARGQHLRYTF
TRBV12-3/TRBV12-4	TRBD2	-	TRBJ2-1	TGTGCCAGCAGTATAACCCAGGGACTAGCGGGGGCCGGGGATGAGCAGTTCTTC	CASSITQGLAGAGDEQFF
TRBV7-9	-	few	TRBJ1-2	TGTGCCAGCAGCCCCGGGGGAATCTATGGCTACACCTTC	CASSPGGIYGYTF
TRBV3-1	TRBD1	many	TRBJ2-7	TGTGCCAGCAGCCAAGTAGAGGGGGCTGGCGAGCAGTACTTC	CASSQVEGAGEQYF
TRBV20-1	-	-	TRBJ1-2	TGCAGTGCTATTGACCTCAGGGGTAGGGGCCACACCTTC	CSAIDLRGRGHTF
TRBV19	-	few	TRBJ1-2	TGTGCCAGTAGCCGGCAGAACTATGGCTACACCTTC	CASSRQNYGYTF
TRBV10-3	TRBD1	-	TRBJ1-3	TGTGCCATCAGCGGACAGGGAGGCGGAAACACCATATATTTT	CAISGQGGGNTIYF
TRBV6-1	-	many	TRBJ1-1	TGTGCCAGCAGACAGGGTAGCACTGAAGCTTTCTTT	CASRQGSTEAFF
TRBV20-1	TRBD1	many	TRBJ2-3	TGCAGTGCTCGGACAGGGGGCGGCACAGATACGCAGTATTTT	CSARTGGGTDTQYF
TRBV24-1	-	-	TRBJ1-2	TGTGCCACCTCTGGGGGCAACTATGGCTACACCTTC	CATSGGNYGYTF
TRBV24-1	TRBD1	-	TRBJ2-7	TGTGCCACCAGTGACAGGGGGCTCCACTACGAGCAGTACTTC	CATSDRGLHYEQYF
TRBV9	-	many	TRBJ1-2	TGTGCCAGCAGCCCGGCCAGTTTAGATGGCTACACCTTC	CASSPASLDGYTF
TRBV28	-	few	TRBJ1-1	TGTGCCAGCAGAGGAGGGGGCACTGAAGCTTTCTTT	CASRGGGTEAFF
TRBV7-6	-	-	TRBJ1-1	TGTGCCAGCAGCTTAGGTTGGAACACTGAAGCTTTCTTT	CASSLGWNTEAFF
TRBV11-1	TRBD1	once	TRBJ1-1	TGTGCCAGCAGCTTCCGACAGGGAATAGGGAACACTGAAGCTTTCTTT	CASSFRQGIGNTEAFF
TRBV2	-	many	TRBJ2-7	TGTGCCAGCAGCGAACTACAGCCTATTAGGGTCGAGCAGTACTTC	CASSELQPIRVEQYF
TRBV6-4	-	many	TRBJ1-5	TGTGCCAGCAGTGACTCGAGGGACACCAATCAGCCCCAGCATTTT	CASSDSRDTNQPQHF
TRBV24-1	-	many	TRBJ2-1	TGTGCCACCCGAGGGGGGAGCTCCTACAATGAGCAGTTCTTC	CATRGGSSYNEQFF
TRBV5-5	TRBD1	many	TRBJ1-6	TGTGCCAGTAGTCTCGGGACAGGGGGATCACCCCTCCACTTT	CASSLGTGGSPLHF
TRBV6-2/TRBV6-3	-	many	TRBJ2-3	TGTGCCAGCAGGGATGACACAGATACGCAGTATTTT	CASRDDTDTQYF
TRBV19	-	-	TRBJ1-5	TGTGCCAGTAGTCTCCAGTGGGGAGGCAATCAGCCCCAGCATTTT	CASSLQWGGNQPQHF
TRBV2	-	-	TRBJ1-1	TGTGCCAGCCTAACTGACGGAATGAACACTGAAGCTTTCTTT	CASLTDGMNTEAFF
TRBV7-8	-	many	TRBJ2-1	TGTGCCAGCATCCCATTCGGGGTCCAAAATGAGCAGTTCTTC	CASIPFGVQNEQFF
TRBV2	-	-	TRBJ2-7	TGTGCCAGCAGTCAAGGTACAGGGACCTACGAGCAGTACTTC	CASSQGTGTYEQYF
TRBV7-6	TRBD1	many	TRBJ2-2	TGTGCCAGCAGCTTAGGGGACAGAGACACCGGGGAGCTGTTTTTT	CASSLGDRDTGELFF
TRBV11-2	TRBD2	few	TRBJ2-2	TGTGCCAGCAGCTTACGGGGACTAGCGGGCGTAAACACCGGGGAGCTGTTTTTT	CASSLRGLAGVNTGELFF
TRBV19	-	many	TRBJ1-4	TGTGCCAGTCTAGATGAAAAACTGTTTTTT	CASLDEKLFF
TRBV2	-	many	TRBJ2-7	TGTGCCAGCAGGAGAGTCTACGAGCAGTACTTC	CASRRVYEQYF
TRBV3-1	-	few	TRBJ2-7	TGTGCCAGCAGCCAAGATAGGGCAGGGTACGAGCAGTACTTC	CASSQDRAGYEQYF